The clone carrying this TCR beta chain was counted between two and nine times. The antigen is unknown. TCRdb keeps only in-frame clones here, not all; method: immunoSEQ multiplex PCR. The sample has some 92,000 clones, about 90% seen once. The entry originates in a study of T cell responses to AZD1222 COVID-19 vaccine. Study-wide findings and caveats: White British donors predominated, females outnumbered males, and clonal diversity was possibly underestimated. Close to half of all spike-specific TCRs reportedly target regions of the variants that are unmutated.

The CDR3 spans 15 residues. The trim removed 6 bases at V and 1 base at J, leaving 6 bases unmatched. Germline values: CDR1 SNHLY, CDR2 FYNNEI. The chain carries TRBV2 and TRBJ1-1, with 9 nucleotides matching TRBD1. This clonotype was obtained from an adult in good health. The sample was peripheral blood, taken on day 0 of MenACWY control vaccination. The CDR3: CASSQKTGGNTEAFF. CDR3 in DNA: TGTGCCAGCAGCCAAAAGACAGGGGGGAACACTGAAGCTTTCTTT.